Given below is one TCR beta chain in context. This entry comes from a study of blood T cell repertoires in COVID-19. Overall study context: Material from acute and convalescent COVID-19 was sourced from the United States, Italy and Spain. PBMCs, B-cell-depleted T cells, or T cells provided the cDNA or gDNA that made up the material.

In the study's own analysis: Amplification with reference gene primers provided the estimates of nucleated cell counts. Assay used: immunoSEQ multiplex PCR; TCRdb lists only in-frame clones, some missing. The DNA was the basis for D and trimming; V, J and clone size are from that table. The table has 250,000 or so clones, around 88% seen once. The V gene's germline CDR1 is SGHKS and CDR2 YYEKEE (reference sequence). The CDR3 spans 17 residues. V dropped 4 bases and J dropped 2 bases, with 18 bases sitting between them. Sequenced input: peripheral blood. The rearrangement uses TRBV5-5 and TRBJ1-4; possibly TRBD1 for D (6 bases). This receptor was identified in a man in his thirties or forties with active or convalescent COVID-19. CDR3 nucleotides: TGTGCCAGCAGCCCATACCGGGGGGCTCGGACTAATGAAAAACTGTTTTTT. Encoded protein: CASSPYRGARTNEKLFF.